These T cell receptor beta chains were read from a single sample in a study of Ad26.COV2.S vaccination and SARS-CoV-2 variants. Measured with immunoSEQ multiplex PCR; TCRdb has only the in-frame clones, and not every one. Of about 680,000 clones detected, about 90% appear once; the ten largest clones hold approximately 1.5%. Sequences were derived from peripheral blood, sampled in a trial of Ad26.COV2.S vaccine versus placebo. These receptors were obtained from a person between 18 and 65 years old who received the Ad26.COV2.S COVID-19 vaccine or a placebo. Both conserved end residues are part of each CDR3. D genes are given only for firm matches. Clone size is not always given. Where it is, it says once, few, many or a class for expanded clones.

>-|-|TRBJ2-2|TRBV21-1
TGTGCCAGCAGCAAAGCCGTTGAGGAGACCGGGGAGCTGTTTTTT
CASSKAVEETGELFF
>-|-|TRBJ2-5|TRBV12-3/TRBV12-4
TGTGCCAGCAGGGGCGGGCCCCAAGAGACCCAGTACTTC
CASRGGPQETQYF
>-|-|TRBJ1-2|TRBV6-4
TGTGCCAGCAGTGACTCGCGAAGCACGGACTTC
CASSDSRSTDF
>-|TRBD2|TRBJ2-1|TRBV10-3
TGTGCCATCAGGACTACAGCGGGAGGGCGTAACAATGAGCAGTTCTTC
CAIRTTAGGRNNEQFF
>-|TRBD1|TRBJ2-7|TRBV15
TGTGCCACCAGCAGAGAGGGACAGGGATACGAGCAGTACTTC
CATSREGQGYEQYF
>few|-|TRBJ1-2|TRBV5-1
TGCGCCAGCGGGGAGGGCTCCTCTAACTATGGCTACACCTTC
CASGEGSSNYGYTF
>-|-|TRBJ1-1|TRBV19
TGTGCCAGTAGTATAAGTGCGAACACTGAAGCTTTCTTT
CASSISANTEAFF
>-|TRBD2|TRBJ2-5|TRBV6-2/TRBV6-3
TGTGCCAGCAGTTACGGGACTAGCGGGGGGCCCTACCGGGCCCAGTACTTC
CASSYGTSGGPYRAQYF
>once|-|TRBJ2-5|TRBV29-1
TGCAGCGCTTCGAGGGTACAAGAGACCCAGTACTTC
CSASRVQETQYF
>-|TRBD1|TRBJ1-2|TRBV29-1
TGCAGCGTTCGGACAGGGAGCAAGCATGGCTACACCTTC
CSVRTGSKHGYTF
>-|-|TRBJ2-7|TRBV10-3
TGTGCCATCAGTGAGTCGAGTGGTCAGGGTAACGAGCAGTACTTC
CAISESSGQGNEQYF
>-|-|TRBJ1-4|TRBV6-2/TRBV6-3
TGTGCCAGCAGTTCGGGGGAAAAACTGTTTTTT
CASSSGEKLFF
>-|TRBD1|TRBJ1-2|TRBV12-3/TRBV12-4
TGTGCCAGCAGTGGGACAGGAAATGGCTACACCTTC
CASSGTGNGYTF
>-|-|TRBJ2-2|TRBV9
TGTGCCAGCAGCCCCCGAGAAGTTGTCACCGGGGAGCTGTTTTTT
CASSPREVVTGELFF
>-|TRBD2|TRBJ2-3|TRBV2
TGTGCCAGCAGTGAATGGACTAGCGGGAGGGGGGATACGCAGTATTTT
CASSEWTSGRGDTQYF
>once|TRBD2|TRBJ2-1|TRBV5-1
TGCGCCAGCAGCTTGGTCCCCGGGACTAGCGGGGGCGTTTCCTACAATGAGCAGTTCTTC
CASSLVPGTSGGVSYNEQFF
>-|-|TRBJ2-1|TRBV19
TGTGCCAGTAGTATGCAGGGGCGCGAGCAGTTCTTC
CASSMQGREQFF